The 10 T cell receptor beta chains given below trace back to one sample, sequenced in a study of blood T cell repertoires in COVID-19. Sequencing was performed with immunoSEQ multiplex PCR; in TCRdb, only in-frame clones are kept and a portion is missing. Of about 390,000 clones listed, more than 70% are singletons. Sequencing input: peripheral blood. The receptors originated from a woman aged 60-70 years with COVID-19, enrolled during active disease.

This chain joins TRBV6-5 and TRBJ1-1; 7 positions agree with TRBD1. This CDR3 has 13 residues. In germline, CDR1 is MNHEY, CDR2 SVGAGI. J lost 8 bases, V lost 7 bases, and 10 bases had no gene match. The CDR3 spells CASTKGQSGEAFF. The DNA of the CDR3 is TGTGCCAGCACCAAGGGACAGTCAGGCGAAGCTTTCTTT.

This clone occurred a few times. This chain links TRBV12-3 or TRBV12-4 with TRBJ1-1, with D uncertain. Trimming stripped 3 bases from V and 2 bases from J, with 7 bases between. The CDR3 is made up of 13 amino acids. CDR3 nucleotide sequence: TGTGCCAGCAGTTTGTACAGTAACACTGAAGCTTTCTTT. It codes for CASSLYSNTEAFF.

The V gene is TRBV5-1, the J gene TRBJ2-3; TRBD2 agrees at 10 bases. V shed 5 bases and J 2 bases; nucleotides not matched to a gene: 11. The CDR3 is 17 amino acids. CDR1 is SGHRS, CDR2 YFSETQ, per germline. The CDR3 nucleotides are TGCGCCAGCAGTTTAAATCCTAGCGGGGGCCCCACAGATACGCAGTATTTT. Residues: CASSLNPSGGPTDTQYF.

This rearrangement joins TRBV5-1 to TRBJ2-1; 8 bases align to TRBD2. The V gene's germline CDR1 is SGHRS and CDR2 YFSETQ. The CDR3 extends over 15 amino acids. V shed 0 bases and J 5 bases; nucleotides not matched to a gene: 4. The CDR3 here is CASSLDGGVNNEQFF. Written as DNA, the CDR3 is TGCGCCAGCAGCTTGGACGGGGGGGTCAACAATGAGCAGTTCTTC.

The V gene is TRBV20-1, the J gene TRBJ1-2, with D perhaps matching TRBD1 (5 bases). With 1 base removed from V and 8 bases from J, the gap between germline ends came to 8 bases. The CDR3 runs 11 residues. Germline CDR1 DFQATT, CDR2 SNEGSKA (reference sequence). CDR3 nucleotides: TGCAGTGCTAGAGGGGCAGGGGGCTACACCTTC. Translating gives CSARGAGGYTF.

This sequence joins TRBV15 and TRBJ1-1; possible D gene TRBD1, 5 bases. Per the germline V gene, CDR1 is LNHNV and CDR2 is YYDKDF (reference sequence). The CDR3 spans 14 residues. Between the trimmed V and J ends, which lost 1 base and 6 bases, there was a span of 12 bases. CDR3 loop: CATSRGRGRSEAFF. The CDR3, as DNA: TGTGCCACCAGCAGAGGGCGGGGGAGGTCTGAAGCTTTCTTT. The variable domain in full, with the rest retrieved from reference TRBV15 and TRBJ1-1, is DAMVIQNPRYQVTQFGKPVTLSCSQTLNHNVMYWYQQKSSQAPKLLFHYYDKDFNNEADTPDNFQSRRPNTSFCFLDIRSPGLGDTAMYLCATSRGRGRSEAFFGQGTRLTVV.

The J gene is TRBJ1-3, the V gene TRBV19, with TRBD1 matching 7 bases. The CDR3 sequence is 14 residues long. The ends lost 6 bases at V and 4 bases at J; junction bases unmatched: 6. The germline V gene has CDR1 LNHDA and CDR2 SQIVND (reference sequence). The CDR3 DNA is TGTGCCAGTAGCAAGGGGGCAGCAGGAAACACCATATATTTT. Protein sequence: CASSKGAAGNTIYF.

The rearrangement uses TRBV6-1 and TRBJ2-7, with 10 bases matching TRBD1. Germline V gives CDR1 MNHNS, CDR2 SASEGT. The trim removed 3 bases at V and 5 bases at J, leaving 7 bases unmatched. This CDR3 has 15 amino acids. CDR3 sequence: CASSEPGQGSDEQYF. In DNA, the CDR3 is TGTGCCAGCAGTGAGCCGGGACAGGGGTCCGACGAGCAGTACTTC.

The rearrangement joins TRBV6-4 to TRBJ2-3, with 9 bases matching TRBD2. CDR1 is MRHNA and CDR2 is SNTAGT in the germline V gene. V shed 6 bases, J shed 5 bases, and the junction held 6 bases outside the gene matches. The CDR3 length is 14 residues. The CDR3 reads CASSVSGGGDTQYF. The CDR3 DNA sequence: TGTGCCAGCAGCGTTAGCGGGGGCGGAGATACGCAGTATTTT.

The chain is built from TRBV5-5 and TRBJ2-7; a possible D gene is TRBD2 (6 bases). In germline, CDR1 is SGHKS, CDR2 YYEKEE (reference sequence). V was trimmed by 1 base and J by 4 bases, leaving 15 bases between them. The CDR3 extends over 15 amino acids. The CDR3 region is CASSLYGGVLYEQYF. The DNA for the CDR3 is TGTGCCAGCAGCTTGTACGGAGGGGTCTTATACGAGCAGTACTTC.